This TCR beta chain was identified during a study of molecular identifiers for immune sequencing clone quantification. General study results and limits: Even with some 920,000 naive cells present, spiked Jurkat TCR RNA from one cell was reportedly detectable. Clones carrying above 20 RNA copies accounted for over 98% of effector molecules, under 1% in naive cells.

Generation of bulk TCR libraries relied on previously described methods and listed TCR primers. Via MiXCR, TCRdb re-called the PCR reads, giving one row per CDR3 protein. The sample records fewer than 100,000 distinct CDR3 sequences, under 25% being singletons. This clonotype was observed at least ten times. Its antigen is undetermined. The naive CD8 libraries originated from between roughly 18,000 and 1,100,000 sorted cells and drew on 10%, 30% or 50% RNA. The material sequenced was naive CD8+ T cells from blood, with Jurkat cell RNA spiked in. Subset reported: FACS-sorted CD8+CD4-CCR7+CD45RA+ naive T cells. The source of this sequence is a human donor in good health. Some libraries in this study had Jurkat cell RNA spiked in.

The CDR3 loop reads CASSLPAGEVTDTQYF. DNA for the CDR3: TGTGCCAGCAGCCTCCCAGCGGGAGAGGTCACAGATACGCAGTATTTT. The chain links TRBV7-9 to TRBJ2-3, with 8 bases fitting TRBD2. From germline, CDR1 is SEHNR and CDR2 FQNEAQ (reference sequence). The CDR3 covers 16 residues. The trim removed 5 bases at V and 2 bases at J, leaving 9 bases unmatched.